Each of the 22 T cell receptor beta chains below was sequenced from the same sample in a study of T cell responses to AZD1222 COVID-19 vaccine. Data came from immunoSEQ multiplex PCR; TCRdb stores just in-frame clones and leaves some out. The sample includes 100,000 to 110,000 clones, about 88% of them seen just once. Material: peripheral blood, obtained on day 0 of AZD1222 vaccination. The receptors were sampled from an adult in good health.

The chain recombines TRBV7-2 with TRBJ2-3; 14 nucleotides align to TRBD2. Germline CDR1 SGHTA, CDR2 FQGNSA. The CDR3 runs 16 residues. Trimming took 5 bases from V and 1 from J; bases not matched to a gene: 2. In DNA form, the CDR3 reads TGTGCCAGCAGCCCGGGACTAGCGGGAGGCACAGATACGCAGTATTTT. This codes for CASSPGLAGGTDTQYF.

The chain uses TRBV6-2 or TRBV6-3 and TRBJ2-6; the D gene could be TRBD1 or TRBD2 (6 bases each). CDR1 MNHEY and CDR2 SVGEGT come from the germline V gene. This CDR3 is 17 amino acids long. V dropped 2 bases and J dropped 0 bases, with 11 bases sitting between them. The CDR3 loop is CASSYGGGISGANVLTF. In nucleotides, the CDR3 is TGTGCCAGCAGTTACGGAGGGGGGATCTCTGGGGCCAACGTCCTGACTTTC.

This chain joins TRBV4-1 and TRBJ1-3, with D unclear. CDR1 MGHRA and CDR2 YSYEKL come from the germline V gene. V was trimmed by 3 bases and J by 0 bases, leaving 15 bases between them. This CDR3 spans 17 amino acids. CDR3 loop: CASSQWARSNSGNTIYF. DNA of the CDR3: TGCGCCAGCAGCCAGTGGGCCAGGTCCAACTCTGGAAACACCATATATTTT.

V usage is TRBV7-9 and J usage is TRBJ1-6; perhaps TRBD1 as D (5 bases). Trimming left V 5 bases short and J 5 bases short, with 13 bases between. Germline V gene lookup returns CDR1 SEHNR and CDR2 FQNEAQ (reference sequence). There are 15 residues in the CDR3. The CDR3 nucleotides read TGTGCCAGCAGCCTCCAGGGAGGGAATAATTCACCCCTCCACTTT. As protein: CASSLQGGNNSPLHF.

The rearrangement uses TRBV7-9 and TRBJ2-3, with 7 nucleotides matching TRBD2. The CDR3 has 15 residues. The V and J ends lost 6 bases and 1 base, in that order; junction bases with no gene match: 7. CDR1 is SEHNR, CDR2 FQNEAQ, per germline (reference sequence). CDR3 in amino acids: CASRSSAGGTDTQYF. The CDR3 DNA is TGTGCCAGCAGGTCTAGCGCGGGGGGCACAGATACGCAGTATTTT.

This clone was counted once. The chain uses TRBV10-3 and TRBJ2-1; D unclear. The CDR3 consists of 13 residues. V lost 5 bases and J lost 3, with 8 bases in between. Germline-derived CDR1 and CDR2 are ENHRY and SYGVKD. CDR3 nucleotide sequence: TGTGCCATCAGTAGCGAAATCTACAATGAGCAGTTCTTC. Translation: CAISSEIYNEQFF.

J is TRBJ1-2 and V is TRBV4-2, with no clear D. V gave up 0 bases and J gave up 3 bases, with 11 bases separating them. From germline, CDR1 is LGHNA and CDR2 YNFKEQ. The CDR3 consists of 15 residues. Here the CDR3 DNA reads TGTGCCAGCAGCCAAGATCGTAAGGAATACTATGGCTACACCTTC. It codes for CASSQDRKEYYGYTF.

This chain uses TRBV4-1 with TRBJ1-2; 10 nucleotides agree with TRBD1. The V gene's germline CDR1 is MGHRA and CDR2 YSYEKL. The CDR3 totals 18 residues. J gave up 0 bases and V 0 bases, and 7 bases lay outside the gene matches. The CDR3 sequence: CASSQEAGTGASNYGYTF. As DNA, the CDR3 is TGCGCCAGCAGCCAAGAAGCCGGGACAGGGGCGTCTAACTATGGCTACACCTTC.

This chain links TRBV6-2 or TRBV6-3 with TRBJ1-2; no definite D call. Germline V lookup: CDR1 MNHEY, CDR2 SVGEGT. V was trimmed by 4 bases and J by 5 bases, leaving 14 bases between them. The CDR3 sequence is 14 residues long. CDR3 sequence: CASSLTISDYGYTF. The CDR3, as DNA: TGTGCCAGCAGTTTGACAATCTCCGATTATGGCTACACCTTC.

V is TRBV18 and J is TRBJ1-1, with 9 bases aligning to TRBD1. CDR1 and CDR2 (germline): KGHSH, LQKENI. The ends lost 6 bases at V and 3 bases at J; junction bases unmatched: 5. The CDR3 is made up of 14 amino acids. The CDR3 sequence is CASSLRQGDTEAFF. CDR3 nucleotide sequence: TGTGCCAGCTCCCTTCGACAGGGGGACACTGAAGCTTTCTTT.

This clone was observed a single time. The chain uses TRBV2 and TRBJ2-1; D unclear. The CDR3 totals 14 residues. Germline loops: CDR1 SNHLY, CDR2 FYNNEI. Trimming shortened V by 8 bases and J by 5 bases, and 16 bases separated the two germline ends. The CDR3 DNA sequence: TGTGCCAGCTTCCCAGCCGTATCCAACAATGAGCAGTTCTTC. It translates to CASFPAVSNNEQFF.

The rearrangement joins TRBV11-1 to TRBJ1-2, with 9 bases matching TRBD1. This CDR3 is 16 amino acids long. V lost 1 base to trimming and J lost 3 bases; unmatched junction nucleotides: 6. Germline CDR1 is SGHAT and CDR2 is FQDESV (reference sequence). The CDR3, as DNA: TGTGCCAGCAGCTTAGGCAAGAGGACAGGGGACTATGGCTACACCTTC. Its translation is CASSLGKRTGDYGYTF.

V gene TRBV18 combines with J gene TRBJ2-1; TRBD2 matches 12 bases. Trimming at V came to 6 bases and at J to 7 bases, leaving 7 bases not matched to a gene. CDR3 length: 15 residues. CDR1 and CDR2 (germline): KGHSH, LQKENI. This chain's CDR3 is CASSDGLAGRNEQFF. The CDR3 nucleotides read TGTGCCAGCTCGGACGGACTAGCGGGACGAAATGAGCAGTTCTTC.

This rearrangement joins TRBV10-3 to TRBJ1-3, with 7 bases identical to TRBD1. This CDR3 is built from 14 residues. V was pared by 6 bases and J by 4 bases, with 6 bases of the junction left unmatched. CDR1 and CDR2 (germline): ENHRY, SYGVKD. The CDR3 sequence: CAIREETGGNTIYF. CDR3 DNA: TGTGCCATCAGGGAGGAGACAGGGGGAAACACCATATATTTT.

V gene TRBV7-8 combines with J gene TRBJ2-1; D gene unclear. Germline V gives CDR1 SGHVS, CDR2 FQNEAQ. The CDR3 is 12 residues long. V lost 4 bases to trimming and J lost 10 bases, with 11 bases between them. Written as DNA, the CDR3 is TGTGCCAGCAGCTCCCGGACGGACGAGCAGTTCTTC. It yields the protein CASSSRTDEQFF.

The J gene is TRBJ2-7, the V gene TRBV29-1, with TRBD2 matching over 10 bases. The germline V gene encodes CDR1 SQVTM and CDR2 ANQGSEA. The length of the CDR3 is 13 residues. Trimming took 5 bases from V and 8 from J; bases not matched to a gene: 9. CDR3 DNA: TGCAGCGTTCGGACTAGCGGAGACGTTCAGCAGTACTTC. It translates to CSVRTSGDVQQYF.

The chain is built from TRBV27 and TRBJ2-7; 9 bases agree with TRBD1. The CDR3 contains 15 residues. The germline CDR1 and CDR2 sequences are MNHEY and SMNVEV (reference sequence). V shed 6 bases, J shed 5 bases, and the junction held 11 bases outside the gene matches. Here the CDR3 DNA reads TGTGCCAGCAGGGGGTTCGGGACAGGGAGGAACGAGCAGTACTTC. Translation gives CASRGFGTGRNEQYF.

This chain links TRBV5-1 with TRBJ2-5, with 11 bases aligning to TRBD2. The CDR3 has 14 residues. Germline-derived CDR1 and CDR2 are SGHRS and YFSETQ. V shed 4 bases, J shed 2 bases, and the junction held 1 base outside the gene matches. The CDR3 loop reads CASSIAGGQETQYF. The DNA for the CDR3 is TGCGCCAGCAGCATAGCGGGAGGGCAAGAGACCCAGTACTTC.

V and J are TRBV18 and TRBJ2-7; TRBD1 matches at 12 bases. The germline V gene has CDR1 KGHSH and CDR2 LQKENI. The V and J ends lost 6 bases and 2 bases, in that order; junction bases with no gene match: 11. The CDR3 is made up of 17 amino acids. DNA for the CDR3: TGTGCCAGCTCGCAAGGTAAAGGGACAGGGGGCACCTACGAGCAGTACTTC. Its translation is CASSQGKGTGGTYEQYF.

Regarding this clone: Other nucleotide sequences from this sample produce the same CDR3. V gene TRBV10-3 combines with J gene TRBJ2-7; 10 nucleotides align to TRBD2. Losses at the gene ends were 5 bases for V and 0 bases for J; bases not matched to a gene: 4. The CDR3 covers 15 residues. Germline CDR1 reads ENHRY; CDR2 reads SYGVKD. CDR3 DNA: TGTGCCATCAGTAGGGGACTAGCGAGCTCCTACGAGCAGTACTTC. It encodes CAISRGLASSYEQYF.

This sequence joins TRBV28 and TRBJ1-6; D perhaps matches TRBD1 (5 bases). V lost 6 bases to trimming and J lost 9 bases, with 18 bases between them. The germline V gene encodes CDR1 MDHEN and CDR2 SYDVKM. The length of the CDR3 is 15 residues. The CDR3 coding sequence is TGTGCCAGCAGCTTAGGGGTAGGGGTGGGTTCACCCCTCCACTTT. Translated, it gives CASSLGVGVGSPLHF.

V and J are TRBV9 and TRBJ1-2, with 9 bases fitting TRBD1. The CDR3 consists of 15 residues. V shed 1 base and J 8 bases; nucleotides not matched to a gene: 9. Germline-derived CDR1 and CDR2 are SGDLS and YYNGEE. CDR3 sequence reads: CASSVLGQGGRGYTF. The CDR3 nucleotides read TGTGCCAGCAGCGTATTGGGACAGGGAGGTCGCGGCTACACCTTC.